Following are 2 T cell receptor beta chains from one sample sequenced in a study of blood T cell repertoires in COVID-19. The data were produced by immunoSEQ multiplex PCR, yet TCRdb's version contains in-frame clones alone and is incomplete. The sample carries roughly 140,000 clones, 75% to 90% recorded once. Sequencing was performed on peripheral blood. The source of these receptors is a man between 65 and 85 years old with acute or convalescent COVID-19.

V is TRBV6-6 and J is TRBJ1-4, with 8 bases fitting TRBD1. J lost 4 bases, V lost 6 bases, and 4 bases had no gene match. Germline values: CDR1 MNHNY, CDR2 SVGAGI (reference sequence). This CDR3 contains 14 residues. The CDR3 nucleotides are TGTGCCAGCAGCTCGGGACAGGATAATGAAAAACTGTTTTTT. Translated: CASSSGQDNEKLFF.

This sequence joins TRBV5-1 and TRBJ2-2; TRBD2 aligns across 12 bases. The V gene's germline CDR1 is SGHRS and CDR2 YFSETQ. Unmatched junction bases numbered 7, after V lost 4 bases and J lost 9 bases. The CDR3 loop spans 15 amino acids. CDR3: CASSPRLAGDRELFF. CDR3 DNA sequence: TGCGCCAGCAGCCCCCGACTAGCGGGAGACCGGGAGCTGTTTTTT.